Below, 21 T cell receptor beta chains from the same sample are listed, as sequenced in a study of cytomegalovirus exposure and HLA in healthy donors. TCRdb keeps only in-frame clones here, not all; method: immunoSEQ multiplex PCR. The table has 170,000 or so clones, 85% seen once. Sequencing was performed on PBMCs. Receptors were obtained from a young man in good health and CMV-seropositive.

This clone was counted a single time. The chain has TRBV4-1 and TRBJ2-1, with 8 bases that match TRBD2. This CDR3 region has 17 residues. Germline V gene sequence: CDR1 MGHRA, CDR2 YSYEKL. J lost 6 bases, V lost 0 bases, and 10 bases had no gene match. The chain's CDR3 is CASSQETSGSGGNEQFF. CDR3 nucleotides: TGCGCCAGCAGCCAAGAAACGTCGGGGAGCGGGGGCAATGAGCAGTTCTTC.

This rearrangement joins TRBV10-2 to TRBJ1-2, with TRBD1 matching 9 bases. The CDR3 has 14 residues. Germline lookup yields CDR1 WSHSY and CDR2 SAAADI. Trimming removed 6 bases from V and 4 bases from J; junction bases left unmatched: 6. The CDR3 DNA sequence: TGCGCCAGCAGGGGACAGGGTGTTGGCTATGGCTACACCTTC. Its protein product is CASRGQGVGYGYTF.

The V call is TRBV28, the J call TRBJ2-5; tentatively, D is TRBD2 (6 bases). CDR1 is MDHEN, CDR2 SYDVKM, per germline. The CDR3 is made up of 14 amino acids. Deletions cut 7 bases from V and 5 bases from J, with 17 bases between. The CDR3 nucleotides read TGTGCCAGCACCCTCGATAGGGGAGGCGAGACCCAGTACTTC. Amino acids: CASTLDRGGETQYF.

The rearrangement links TRBV27 to TRBJ2-7, with 8 bases aligning to TRBD1. V shed 0 bases, J shed 1 base, and the junction held 5 bases outside the gene matches. CDR1 is MNHEY, CDR2 SMNVEV, per germline (reference sequence). The CDR3 is 16 amino acids. The CDR3 is CASSLSIWTGSYEQYF. CDR3 DNA sequence: TGTGCCAGCAGTTTATCCATATGGACAGGGTCCTACGAGCAGTACTTC.

The count of this clone is one. The chain carries TRBV9 and TRBJ1-1, with TRBD1 matching 7 bases. The germline CDR1 and CDR2 sequences are SGDLS and YYNGEE. The CDR3 runs to 15 residues. J gave up 11 bases and V 0 bases, and 13 bases lay outside the gene matches. CDR3 region: CASSVAPQGQFGAFF. CDR3 nucleotide sequence: TGTGCCAGCAGCGTAGCTCCTCAGGGACAGTTTGGGGCTTTCTTT.

This rearrangement joins TRBV30 to TRBJ2-7; the match to TRBD2 covers 10 bases. The CDR3 covers 16 residues. V lost 2 bases and J lost 2; bases outside the gene matches: 9. The germline V gene encodes CDR1 GTSNPN and CDR2 SVGIG (reference sequence). The CDR3 reads CAWSRPSGRGTYEQYF. CDR3 nucleotide sequence: TGTGCCTGGAGTCGGCCGAGCGGGAGGGGGACCTACGAGCAGTACTTC.

The chain employs TRBV5-1 and TRBJ2-1; 10 bases map to TRBD2. The CDR3 has 15 residues. In germline, CDR1 is SGHRS, CDR2 YFSETQ. J gave up 4 bases and V 3 bases, and 4 bases lay outside the gene matches. CDR3 region: CASSYGSGGYNEQFF. DNA of the CDR3: TGCGCCAGCAGCTATGGTAGCGGGGGGTACAATGAGCAGTTCTTC.

The chain is built from TRBV30 and TRBJ1-5; no firm D call. The V gene's germline CDR1 is GTSNPN and CDR2 SVGIG (reference sequence). Trimming cost V 1 base and J 6 bases, with 13 bases left between them. The CDR3 has 14 amino acids. For the CDR3, the DNA is TGTGCCTGGAGTGCCCTAGGAGGGATTCAGCCCCAGCATTTT. Residues: CAWSALGGIQPQHF. Filled out from reference TRBV30 and TRBJ1-5, the complete variable domain reads SQTIHQWPATLVQPVGSPLSLECTVEGTSNPNLYWYRQAAGRGLQLLFYSVGIGQISSEVPQNLSASRPQDRQFILSSKKLLLSDSGFYLCAWSALGGIQPQHFGDGTRLSIL.

The chain recombines TRBV2 with TRBJ2-1; TRBD2 agrees at 10 bases. The CDR3 is 12 residues long. The germline V gene encodes CDR1 SNHLY and CDR2 FYNNEI. V dropped 8 bases and J dropped 8; count of bases not matched to a gene: 3. The CDR3 DNA follows: TGTGCCAGCCACGGGACTAGCGATGAGCAGTTCTTC. It specifies CASHGTSDEQFF.

The chain links TRBV5-1 to TRBJ1-2; TRBD1 might be the D (6 bases). V lost 0 bases and J 4 bases, leaving 10 bases between the germline ends. The CDR3 is 14 amino acids. Per germline, CDR1 SGHRS and CDR2 YFSETQ. DNA of the CDR3: TGCGCCAGCAGCTTGGGGGGACAACGCTATGGCTACACCTTC. This translates into CASSLGGQRYGYTF.

Note on this clone: The junction departs from germline at one end; a sequencing error may be responsible. The DNA for the CDR3 is TGTGCCAGCACCCTGGGCGGGGGCAAGGCAGATATGCAGTATTTT. Translated, it gives CASTLGGGKADMQYF. The rearrangement joins TRBV7-2 to TRBJ2-3; tentative D call: TRBD2 (7 bases). Germline loops: CDR1 SGHTA, CDR2 FQGNSA. This CDR3 comprises 15 residues.

The V call is TRBV18, the J call TRBJ1-1; 10 bases are a match to TRBD1. Germline V lookup: CDR1 KGHSH, CDR2 LQKENI. This CDR3 region has 16 residues. V lost 5 bases to trimming and J lost 1 base; unmatched junction nucleotides: 7. The CDR3 coding sequence is TGTGCCAGCTCAACTCAAGGGACAGGGGCGAACACTGAAGCTTTCTTT. It is translated as CASSTQGTGANTEAFF.

V is TRBV5-1 and J is TRBJ2-7; D may be TRBD1 (6 bases). CDR3 length: 15 residues. The V gene's germline CDR1 is SGHRS and CDR2 YFSETQ. The V end lost 8 bases, the J end lost 9 bases, and 27 bases lay between the germline ends. The CDR3 DNA reads TGCGCCAGGGATGCACAGGGAATGATAAACGGCGGGCAGTACTTC. It specifies CARDAQGMINGGQYF.

This clone has a single count. The chain is built from TRBV5-1 and TRBJ2-7; 11 bases align to TRBD2. Germline V lookup: CDR1 SGHRS, CDR2 YFSETQ. The junction had 7 bases not matched to a gene; V was cut back by 5 bases and J by 3 bases. The CDR3 sequence is 15 residues long. The CDR3 nucleotides are TGCGCCAGCAGGCGGGGACTAGCGGATGACTACGAGCAGTACTTC. Translated, it gives CASRRGLADDYEQYF.

As concerns this clone: Other DNA sequences in this sample translate to the same CDR3. This chain links TRBV28 with TRBJ1-5; D gene ambiguous. With 1 base removed from V and 6 bases from J, the gap between germline ends came to 4 bases. Germline CDR1 is MDHEN and CDR2 is SYDVKM. This CDR3 has 12 amino acids. CDR3 nucleotides: TGTGCCAGCAGTTTATCGGGTCAGCCCCAGCATTTT. Translated, it gives CASSLSGQPQHF.

The rearrangement uses TRBV5-4 and TRBJ1-1; no definite D call. This CDR3 contains 13 residues. Germline V CDR1 and CDR2: SGHNT, YYREEE (reference sequence). V lost 5 bases and J 9 bases, leaving 17 bases between the germline ends. The CDR3 DNA reads TGTGCCAGCAGGTCCCGGGAGCCGGGTAAAGCTTTCTTT. Protein sequence: CASRSREPGKAFF.

The chain joins TRBV30 to TRBJ1-4, with 7 nucleotides matching TRBD1. The CDR3 spans 13 residues. J gave up 6 bases and V 2 bases, and 3 bases lay outside the gene matches. Per germline, CDR1 GTSNPN and CDR2 SVGIG (reference sequence). CDR3 in DNA: TGTGCCTGGAGTACCGGGACAGATGAAAAACTGTTTTTT. It is translated as CAWSTGTDEKLFF.

This chain uses TRBV19 with TRBJ2-1; 8 bases agree with TRBD2. This CDR3 is 16 amino acids long. Germline V gene lookup returns CDR1 LNHDA and CDR2 SQIVND (reference sequence). V dropped 1 base and J dropped 5; count of bases not matched to a gene: 7. CDR3 nucleotide sequence: TGTGCCAGTAGTATAGTCCTCCCAGCGGGAGACAATGAGCAGTTCTTC. Translation gives CASSIVLPAGDNEQFF.

CDR3 sequence: CASSVGQDRNTIYF. The CDR3 DNA is TGTGCCAGCAGTGTAGGACAGGATAGAAACACCATATATTTT. V and J are TRBV6-1 and TRBJ1-3, with TRBD1 matching 7 bases. The CDR3 is 14 amino acids. With 4 bases clipped from V and 5 bases from J, the junction kept 5 bases outside the gene matches. Germline CDR1 reads MNHNS; CDR2 reads SASEGT.

The chain is built from TRBV6-5 and TRBJ1-2; TRBD1 matches at 10 bases. The germline V gene has CDR1 MNHEY and CDR2 SVGAGI. This CDR3 is 14 amino acids long. V lost 2 bases to trimming and J lost 7 bases; unmatched junction nucleotides: 4. The CDR3 sequence: CASSYRQGASGYTF. Here the CDR3 DNA reads TGTGCCAGCAGTTACCGACAGGGGGCATCTGGCTACACCTTC.

The CDR3 here is CASSLKGVEAFF. The CDR3 DNA follows: TGTGCCAGCAGCTTAAAAGGGGTTGAAGCTTTCTTT. The chain joins TRBV13 to TRBJ1-1, with TRBD1 as a possible D gene (5 bases). The CDR3 spans 12 residues. Per germline, CDR1 PRHDT and CDR2 FYEKMQ (reference sequence). The ends were cut back, 2 bases at V and 7 bases at J, with 8 bases in the middle. The full variable domain, with the rest looked up from reference TRBV13 and TRBJ1-1, is AAGVIQSPRHLIKEKRETATLKCYPIPRHDTVYWYQQGPGQDPQFLISFYEKMQSDKGSIPDRFSAQQFSDYHSELNMSSLELGDSALYFCASSLKGVEAFFGQGTRLTVV.